This T cell receptor beta chain was recovered during a study of blood T cells in healthy people across ages. Study outcomes and limitations: Long-lived donors exceeded aged donors in naive CD4+ cells and diversity.

V was cut by 7 bases and J by 5 bases, with 15 bases left in between. This CDR3 region has 13 residues. In germline, CDR1 is SGHRS, CDR2 YFSETQ. Using a J-beta primer mix together with a sample-barcoded 5' primer, a second PCR was run for about 7 to 12 cycles. MiXCR, applied by TCRdb to the 5' RACE reads, yields one record per CDR3 protein. The sample holds over 1,500,000 distinct CDR3 sequences, around 40% seen once. This clonotype was found a few times. Its antigen is not identified. Each sample had at least 6 million PBMCs isolated. Sequenced sample: blood. J is TRBJ2-5 and V is TRBV5-1; D uncertain. The TCR comes from a human donor in good health. This CDR3 reads CASGHSTAETQYF. DNA of the CDR3: TGCGCCAGCGGGCACTCAACGGCGGAGACCCAGTACTTC.